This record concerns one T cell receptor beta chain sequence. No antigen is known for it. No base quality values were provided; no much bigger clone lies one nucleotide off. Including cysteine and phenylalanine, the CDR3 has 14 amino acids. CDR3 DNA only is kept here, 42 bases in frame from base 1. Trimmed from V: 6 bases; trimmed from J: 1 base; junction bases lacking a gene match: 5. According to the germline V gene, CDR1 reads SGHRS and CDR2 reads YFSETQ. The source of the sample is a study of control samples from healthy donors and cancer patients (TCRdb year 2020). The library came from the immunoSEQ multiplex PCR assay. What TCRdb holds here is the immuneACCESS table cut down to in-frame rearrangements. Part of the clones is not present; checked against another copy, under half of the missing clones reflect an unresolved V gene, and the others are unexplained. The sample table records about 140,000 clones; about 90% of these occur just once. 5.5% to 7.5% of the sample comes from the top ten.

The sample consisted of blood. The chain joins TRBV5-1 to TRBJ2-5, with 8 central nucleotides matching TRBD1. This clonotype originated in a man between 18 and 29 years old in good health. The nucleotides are TGCGCCAGCAAATTAGGACAGGGCCAAGAGACCCAGTACTTC. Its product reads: CASKLGQGQETQYF.